The 18 T cell receptor beta chains below were found in one sample sequenced in a study of T cell changes during pregnancy in multiple sclerosis. The data were produced by immunoSEQ multiplex PCR, yet TCRdb's version contains in-frame clones alone and is incomplete. Here the sample spans tens of thousands of clones, about 90% being singletons. This specimen consisted of peripheral blood, obtained in the third trimester of pregnancy. These receptor sequences come from a female donor in good health, enrolled as a control in a pregnancy study.

V gene TRBV9 combines with J gene TRBJ2-3; 8 bases match TRBD1. Per the germline V gene, CDR1 is SGDLS and CDR2 is YYNGEE. CDR3 length: 15 amino acids. Losses at the gene ends were 0 bases for V and 1 base for J; bases not matched to a gene: 1. For the CDR3, the DNA is TGTGCCAGCAGCGTAGCGGGACAGGGCACAGATACGCAGTATTTT. This sequence encodes CASSVAGQGTDTQYF.

V and J are TRBV7-9 and TRBJ2-5; 7 bases are a match to TRBD1. Germline values: CDR1 SEHNR, CDR2 FQNEAQ (reference sequence). V lost 3 bases and J lost 1; bases outside the gene matches: 2. The CDR3 is made up of 14 amino acids. The DNA for the CDR3 is TGTGCCAGCAGCTTGGGGACAGTCCAAGAGACCCAGTACTTC. As protein: CASSLGTVQETQYF.

The chain carries TRBV7-2 and TRBJ2-7; D is possibly TRBD1 (6 bases). Germline V gives CDR1 SGHTA, CDR2 FQGNSA. The V end lost 1 base, the J end lost 0 bases, and 10 bases lay between the germline ends. The CDR3 totals 15 residues. CDR3 sequence reads: CASSLVDSNSYEQYF. In DNA, the CDR3 is TGTGCCAGCAGCTTAGTGGACAGCAACTCCTACGAGCAGTACTTC.

The chain carries TRBV7-6 and TRBJ1-6; D unclear. In germline, CDR1 is SGHVS, CDR2 FNYEAQ. Deletions cut 3 bases from V and 8 bases from J, with 14 bases between. The CDR3 has 15 amino acids. CDR3 nucleotide sequence: TGTGCCAGCAGCTTGAGCGGGCCAGCCCATTCACCCCTCCACTTT. As protein: CASSLSGPAHSPLHF.

This chain joins TRBV19 and TRBJ2-3; D might be TRBD1 (5 bases). The germline V and J ends were trimmed by 6 bases and 2 bases, with 15 bases remaining between them. The CDR3 is 15 amino acids. CDR1 and CDR2 (germline): LNHDA, SQIVND (reference sequence). The CDR3 loop is CASRTEFRATDTQYF. The CDR3 DNA reads TGTGCCAGTAGGACAGAATTTAGGGCCACAGATACGCAGTATTTT.

This clone was seen once. This chain connects TRBV5-8 to TRBJ1-3; no reliable D call. CDR1 and CDR2 (germline): SGHTS, YDEGEE. Trimming took off 0 bases at V and 0 bases at J, with 10 bases between the two ends. CDR3 length equals 16 residues. As DNA, the CDR3 is TGTGCCAGCAGCTTGGGAACGGGGATCTCTGGAAACACCATATATTTT. It encodes CASSLGTGISGNTIYF. Combining the CDR3 with reference TRBV5-8 and TRBJ1-3 gives the whole variable domain EAGVTQSPTHLIKTRGQQATLRCSPISGHTSVYWYQQALGLGLQFLLWYDEGEERNRGNFPPRFSGRQFPNYSSELNVNALELEDSALYLCASSLGTGISGNTIYFGEGSWLTVV.

This chain connects TRBV27 to TRBJ2-1, with D possibly matching TRBD1 (5 bases). The CDR3 length is 17 residues. Germline CDR1 is MNHEY and CDR2 is SMNVEV (reference sequence). The V end was cut by 4 bases, the J end by 2 bases, with 18 bases between. The CDR3 reads CASSSIGTGIPYNEQFF. The CDR3 DNA reads TGTGCCAGCAGTTCGATAGGTACAGGAATTCCCTACAATGAGCAGTTCTTC.

V is TRBV25-1 and J is TRBJ2-1, with 8 bases matching TRBD2. V lost 7 bases and J lost 7; bases outside the gene matches: 6. The CDR3 is 13 amino acids. Germline loops: CDR1 MGHDK, CDR2 SYGVNS. CDR3: CASTKRGRNEQFF. The DNA for the CDR3 is TGTGCCAGCACGAAGCGGGGGAGGAATGAGCAGTTCTTC.

The V call is TRBV4-3, the J call TRBJ2-1; TRBD2 agrees at 7 bases. Germline V gene data show CDR1 as LGHNA and CDR2 as YSLEER. This CDR3 is built from 16 residues. V lost 6 bases and J lost 1; bases outside the gene matches: 9. CDR3 protein: CASRPGREWSYNEQFF. CDR3 in DNA: TGCGCCAGCAGACCGGGGAGGGAGTGGTCCTACAATGAGCAGTTCTTC.

V usage is TRBV13 and J usage is TRBJ2-3, with 10 bases matching TRBD1. This CDR3 has 19 residues. Germline V CDR1 and CDR2: PRHDT, FYEKMQ (reference sequence). After removal of 3 bases from V and 1 base from J, the junction contained 13 bases not matched to a gene. CDR3 sequence (DNA): TGTGCCAGCAGCTTTAACCGGGACAGGGGAGTGGTGGGCACAGATACGCAGTATTTT. Translation gives CASSFNRDRGVVGTDTQYF.

The gene calls are TRBV19 and TRBJ2-1; 7 bases line up with TRBD2. The germline gives CDR1 LNHDA, CDR2 SQIVND (reference sequence). The ends lost 2 bases at V and 3 bases at J; junction bases unmatched: 7. The CDR3 covers 16 residues. For the CDR3, the DNA is TGTGCCAGTAGTATATCGGGCGGGGGAATCTACAATGAGCAGTTCTTC. Translating it yields CASSISGGGIYNEQFF.

The chain joins TRBV7-2 to TRBJ1-2, with 9 positions matching TRBD1. This CDR3 has 13 amino acids. V dropped 6 bases and J dropped 7; count of bases not matched to a gene: 6. Germline CDR1 SGHTA, CDR2 FQGNSA. The CDR3 loop is CASRLQGAGGYTF. The CDR3 DNA reads as TGTGCCAGCAGGTTACAGGGGGCTGGTGGCTACACCTTC.

The rearrangement uses TRBV19 and TRBJ2-6; 9 nucleotides agree with TRBD1. The CDR3 contains 17 residues. Per germline, CDR1 LNHDA and CDR2 SQIVND (reference sequence). V gave up 5 bases and J gave up 0 bases; unmatched junction bases: 5. CDR3 nucleotide sequence: TGTGCCAGTAGTGGGGACAGGGTTTTCTCTGGGGCCAACGTCCTGACTTTC. Translating it yields CASSGDRVFSGANVLTF.

The chain combines TRBV5-1 with TRBJ1-1; 9 nucleotides align to TRBD1. The J segment lost 0 bases and the V segment lost 2 bases, leaving 8 bases of the junction unmatched. Germline V lookup: CDR1 SGHRS, CDR2 YFSETQ. The CDR3 covers 17 residues. The CDR3 DNA reads TGCGCCAGCAGCTTCAGTACAGGGGGCCTCCTGAACACTGAAGCTTTCTTT. Its protein is CASSFSTGGLLNTEAFF.

The chain joins TRBV4-3 to TRBJ2-2, with 8 nucleotides matching TRBD1. V lost 5 bases, J lost 5 bases, and 4 bases stayed unmatched. The germline V gene has CDR1 LGHNA and CDR2 YSLEER. The CDR3 is 14 amino acids. The CDR3 spells CASSRTGLTGELFF. CDR3 DNA: TGCGCCAGCAGCAGGACAGGGCTGACCGGGGAGCTGTTTTTT.

This clone was seen just once. The J gene is TRBJ2-2, the V gene TRBV19; D is unclear. The germline V gene has CDR1 LNHDA and CDR2 SQIVND (reference sequence). Trimming pared 7 bases from V and 0 bases from J, leaving 12 bases between. There are 15 residues in the CDR3. The CDR3 reads CASTLPGTNTGELFF. The CDR3 bases are TGTGCCAGTACCCTTCCAGGCACGAACACCGGGGAGCTGTTTTTT.

This sequence joins TRBV6-6 and TRBJ2-7; D gene ambiguous. Germline V gene sequence: CDR1 MNHNY, CDR2 SVGAGI (reference sequence). The CDR3 sequence is 14 residues long. The V end lost 1 base, the J end lost 5 bases, and 12 bases lay between the germline ends. CDR3 loop: CASSYYTFFDEQYF. As DNA, the CDR3 is TGTGCCAGCAGTTACTACACGTTCTTCGACGAGCAGTACTTC.

The chain links TRBV6-5 to TRBJ1-5; D is perhaps TRBD1 (6 bases). V lost 0 bases, J lost 4 bases, and 10 bases lay in between. The germline CDR1 and CDR2 sequences are MNHEY and SVGAGI. The length of the CDR3 is 15 residues. CDR3 amino acids: CASSYSIQGNQPQHF. Written as DNA, the CDR3 is TGTGCCAGCAGTTACTCGATACAGGGTAATCAGCCCCAGCATTTT.